Below, 6 T cell receptor beta chains from the same sample are listed, as sequenced in a study of T cells after posttransplantation cyclophosphamide (dated by TCRdb to about 2016). Libraries came from the immunoSEQ multiplex PCR assay. TCRdb mirrors the immuneACCESS table, restricted to in-frame sequences. Some clones are absent from its copies; in checked studies, under half trace to an unresolved V gene, and the reason for the others is unknown. With some 40,000 clones recorded, this sample contains no clone counted only once. The ten most abundant clones make up more than 2% of the sample. Specimen: PBMCs. These receptors all stem from a man in his fifties in good health, CMV-negative, and a related stem cell transplant donor.

There are many counts of this clone. This chain links TRBV7-2 with TRBJ1-5, with 7 nucleotides matching TRBD1. The CDR3 sequence is 14 residues long. With 4 bases clipped from V and 2 bases from J, the junction kept 2 bases outside the gene matches. Germline V gene data show CDR1 as SGHTA and CDR2 as FQGNSA. CDR3 region: CASSSTGGNQPQHF. The CDR3 region has the DNA TGTGCCAGCAGCTCCACAGGGGGCAATCAGCCCCAGCATTTT.

This clone was picked up a small number of times. V gene TRBV5-1 combines with J gene TRBJ2-3; TRBD2 matches at 10 bases. The CDR3 covers 16 residues. V shed 0 bases, J shed 3 bases, and the junction held 4 bases outside the gene matches. Germline V CDR1 and CDR2: SGHRS, YFSETQ. The CDR3 sequence: CASSLGASGRTDTQYF. The DNA for the CDR3 is TGCGCCAGCAGCTTGGGGGCTAGCGGGAGAACAGATACGCAGTATTTT.

This chain uses TRBV30 with TRBJ2-4, with 9 bases aligning to TRBD1. Looked up from germline, CDR1 is GTSNPN and CDR2 is SVGIG (reference sequence). The CDR3 covers 15 residues. The junction had 9 bases not matched to a gene; V was cut back by 2 bases and J by 7 bases. The CDR3 nucleotides are TGTGCCTGGAGTAGAAAAACAGGGGGCGGGAACATTCAGTACTTC. Translated, it gives CAWSRKTGGGNIQYF.

Ten or more counts support this clone. CDR3 sequence: CASRNSANTGELFF. The CDR3 nucleotides read TGTGCCAGTAGAAACAGTGCGAACACCGGGGAGCTGTTTTTT. The rearrangement links TRBV7-8 to TRBJ2-2; no definite D call. Germline V gene data show CDR1 as SGHVS and CDR2 as FQNEAQ. This CDR3 has 14 residues. The ends were cut back, 9 bases at V and 0 bases at J, with 11 bases in the middle.

V and J are TRBV18 and TRBJ2-3; D is unresolved. The CDR3 has 13 residues. The ends were cut back, 8 bases at V and 0 bases at J, with 9 bases in the middle. Germline V gene data show CDR1 as KGHSH and CDR2 as LQKENI. DNA of the CDR3: TGTGCCAGCAGTAGTACTAGCACAGATACGCAGTATTTT. This sequence encodes CASSSTSTDTQYF.

This clone showed up many times. This chain links TRBV29-1 with TRBJ2-1; D ambiguous. Between the trimmed V and J ends, which lost 3 bases and 5 bases, there was a span of 11 bases. In germline, CDR1 is SQVTM, CDR2 ANQGSEA. The CDR3 consists of 13 residues. The CDR3 region is CSVDWRWNNEQFF. The CDR3 nucleotides are TGCAGCGTTGACTGGAGATGGAACAATGAGCAGTTCTTC.